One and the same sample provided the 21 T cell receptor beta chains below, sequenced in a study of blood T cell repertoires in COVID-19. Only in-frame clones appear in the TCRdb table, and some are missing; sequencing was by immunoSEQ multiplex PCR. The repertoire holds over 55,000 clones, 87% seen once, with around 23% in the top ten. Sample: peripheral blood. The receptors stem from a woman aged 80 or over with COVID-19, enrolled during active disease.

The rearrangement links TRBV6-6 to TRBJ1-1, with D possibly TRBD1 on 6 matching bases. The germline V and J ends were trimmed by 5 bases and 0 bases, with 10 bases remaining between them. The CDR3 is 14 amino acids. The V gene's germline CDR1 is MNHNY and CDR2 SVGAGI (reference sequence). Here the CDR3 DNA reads TGTGCCAGCAGTGTCAGGGGCCTGAACACTGAAGCTTTCTTT. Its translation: CASSVRGLNTEAFF.

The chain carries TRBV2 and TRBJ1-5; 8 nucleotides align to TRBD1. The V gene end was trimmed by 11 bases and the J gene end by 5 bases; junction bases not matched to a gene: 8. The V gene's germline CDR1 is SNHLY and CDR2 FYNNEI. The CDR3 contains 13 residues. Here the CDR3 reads CASSQGQDQPQHF. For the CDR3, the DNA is TGTGCCTCCTCACAGGGACAGGATCAGCCCCAGCATTTT.

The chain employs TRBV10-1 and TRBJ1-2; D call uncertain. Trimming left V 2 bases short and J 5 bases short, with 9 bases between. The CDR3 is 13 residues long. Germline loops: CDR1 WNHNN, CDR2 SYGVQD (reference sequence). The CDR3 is CASSESGVYGYTF. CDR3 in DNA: TGCGCCAGCAGTGAGAGCGGGGTGTATGGCTACACCTTC.

CDR3 sequence (DNA): TGTGCCAGCAGCCCGTTTGGGGCTAGCGGGGGGACAGATACGCAGTATTTT. This codes for CASSPFGASGGTDTQYF. The rearrangement uses TRBV5-6 and TRBJ2-3, with 11 bases identical to TRBD2. Germline CDR1 and CDR2: SGHDT and YYEEEE. This CDR3 region has 17 residues. The ends lost 4 bases at V and 3 bases at J; junction bases unmatched: 10.

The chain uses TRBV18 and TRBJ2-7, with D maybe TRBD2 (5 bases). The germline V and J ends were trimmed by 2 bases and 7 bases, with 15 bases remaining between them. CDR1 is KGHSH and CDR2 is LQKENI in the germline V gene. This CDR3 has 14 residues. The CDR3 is CASSPGGSAAEQYF. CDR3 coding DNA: TGTGCCAGCTCACCAGGAGGCTCAGCTGCAGAGCAGTACTTC.

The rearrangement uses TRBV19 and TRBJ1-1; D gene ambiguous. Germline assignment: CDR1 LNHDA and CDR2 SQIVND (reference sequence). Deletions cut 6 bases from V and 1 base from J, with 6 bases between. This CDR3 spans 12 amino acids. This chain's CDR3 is CASSLRNTEAFF. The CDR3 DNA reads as TGTGCCAGTAGCCTCAGGAACACTGAAGCTTTCTTT.

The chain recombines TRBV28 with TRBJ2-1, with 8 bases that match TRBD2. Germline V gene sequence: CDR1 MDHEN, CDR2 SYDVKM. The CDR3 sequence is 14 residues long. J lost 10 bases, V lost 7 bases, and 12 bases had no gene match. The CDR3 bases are TGTGCCAGCATTGGCGGGGGGACTTCTGAGGAGCAGTTCTTC. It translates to CASIGGGTSEEQFF.

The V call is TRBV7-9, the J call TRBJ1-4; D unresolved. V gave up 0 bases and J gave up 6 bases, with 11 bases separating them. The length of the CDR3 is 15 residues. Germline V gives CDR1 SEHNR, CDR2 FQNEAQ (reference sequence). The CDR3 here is CASSLASTEYEKLFF. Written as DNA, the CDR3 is TGTGCCAGCAGCTTAGCTTCTACAGAGTATGAAAAACTGTTTTTT. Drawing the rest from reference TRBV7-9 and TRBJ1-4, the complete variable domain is DTGVSQNPRHKITKRGQNVTFRCDPISEHNRLYWYRQTLGQGPEFLTYFQNEAQLEKSRLLSDRFSAERPKGSFSTLEIQRTEQGDSAMYLCASSLASTEYEKLFFGSGTQLSVL.

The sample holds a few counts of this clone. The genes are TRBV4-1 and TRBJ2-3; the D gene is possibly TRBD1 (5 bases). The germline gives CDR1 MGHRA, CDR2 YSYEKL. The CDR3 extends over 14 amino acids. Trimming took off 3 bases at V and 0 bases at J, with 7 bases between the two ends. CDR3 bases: TGCGCCAGCAGCCAGGGGCCTAGCACAGATACGCAGTATTTT. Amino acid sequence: CASSQGPSTDTQYF.

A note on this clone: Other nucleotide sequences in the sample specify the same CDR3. Here the CDR3 DNA reads TGTGCCTGGAGCCTACCATACCTGATGGGGCAGAAGAACACTGAAGCTTTCTTT. Residues: CAWSLPYLMGQKNTEAFF. This sequence joins TRBV30 and TRBJ1-1; the D gene is possibly TRBD1 (5 bases). CDR1 and CDR2 from the germline V gene are GTSNPN and SVGIG (reference sequence). Trimming took 3 bases from V and 1 from J, leaving 24 bases between them. The CDR3 spans 18 residues.

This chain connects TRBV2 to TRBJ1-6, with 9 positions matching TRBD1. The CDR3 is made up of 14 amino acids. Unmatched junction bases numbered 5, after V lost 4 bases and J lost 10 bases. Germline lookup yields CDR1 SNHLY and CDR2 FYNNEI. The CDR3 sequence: CASSGPGQGSPLHF. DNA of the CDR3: TGTGCCAGCAGTGGCCCGGGACAGGGCTCACCCCTCCACTTT.

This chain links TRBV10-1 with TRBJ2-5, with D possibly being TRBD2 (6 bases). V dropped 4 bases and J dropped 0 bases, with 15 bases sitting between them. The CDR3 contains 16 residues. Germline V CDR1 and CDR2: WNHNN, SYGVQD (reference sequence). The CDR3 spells CASSAARGTYQETQYF. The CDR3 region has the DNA TGCGCCAGCAGTGCGGCGCGGGGTACCTACCAAGAGACCCAGTACTTC.

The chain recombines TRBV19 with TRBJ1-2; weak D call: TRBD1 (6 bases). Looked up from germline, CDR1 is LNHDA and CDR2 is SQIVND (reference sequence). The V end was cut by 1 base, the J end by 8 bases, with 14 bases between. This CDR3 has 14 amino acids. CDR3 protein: CASSIGRRGEGYTF. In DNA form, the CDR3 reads TGTGCCAGTAGTATAGGTCGCAGGGGTGAAGGCTACACCTTC.

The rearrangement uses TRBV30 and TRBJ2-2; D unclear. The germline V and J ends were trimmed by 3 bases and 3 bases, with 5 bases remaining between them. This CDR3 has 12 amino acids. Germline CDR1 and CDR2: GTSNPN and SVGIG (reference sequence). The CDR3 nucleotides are TGTGCCTGGAGACTCCACACCGGGGAGCTGTTTTTT. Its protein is CAWRLHTGELFF. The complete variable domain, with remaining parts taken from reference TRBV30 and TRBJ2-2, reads SQTIHQWPATLVQPVGSPLSLECTVEGTSNPNLYWYRQAAGRGLQLLFYSVGIGQISSEVPQNLSASRPQDRQFILSSKKLLLSDSGFYLCAWRLHTGELFFGEGSRLTVL.

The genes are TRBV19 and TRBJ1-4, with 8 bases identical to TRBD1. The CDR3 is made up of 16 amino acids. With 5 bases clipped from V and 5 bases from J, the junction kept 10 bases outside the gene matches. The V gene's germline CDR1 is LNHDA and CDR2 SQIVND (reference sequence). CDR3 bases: TGTGCCAGTAGTGCCCCCGGACAGGGTGGCAATGAAAAACTGTTTTTT. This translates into CASSAPGQGGNEKLFF. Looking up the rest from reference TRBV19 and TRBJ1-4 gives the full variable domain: DGGITQSPKYLFRKEGQNVTLSCEQNLNHDAMYWYRQDPGQGLRLIYYSQIVNDFQKGDIAEGYSVSREKKESFPLTVTSAQKNPTAFYLCASSAPGQGGNEKLFFGSGTQLSVL.

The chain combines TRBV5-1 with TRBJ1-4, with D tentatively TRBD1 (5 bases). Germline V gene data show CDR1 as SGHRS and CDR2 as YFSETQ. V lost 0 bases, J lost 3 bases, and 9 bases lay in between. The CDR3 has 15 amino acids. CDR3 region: CASSLVQGSNEKLFF. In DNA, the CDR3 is TGCGCCAGCAGCTTGGTGCAGGGCTCTAATGAAAAACTGTTTTTT.

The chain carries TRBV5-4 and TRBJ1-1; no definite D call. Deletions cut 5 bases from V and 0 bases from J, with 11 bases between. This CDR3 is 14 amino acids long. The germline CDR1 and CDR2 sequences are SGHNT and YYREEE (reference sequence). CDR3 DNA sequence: TGTGCCAGCAGACAACAGACACTGAACACTGAAGCTTTCTTT. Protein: CASRQQTLNTEAFF.

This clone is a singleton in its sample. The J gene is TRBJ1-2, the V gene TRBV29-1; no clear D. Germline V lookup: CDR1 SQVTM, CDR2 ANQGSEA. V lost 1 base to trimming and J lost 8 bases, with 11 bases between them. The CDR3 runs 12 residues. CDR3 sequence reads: CSVEVGKAGYTF. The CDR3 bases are TGCAGCGTTGAAGTGGGCAAGGCCGGCTACACCTTC.

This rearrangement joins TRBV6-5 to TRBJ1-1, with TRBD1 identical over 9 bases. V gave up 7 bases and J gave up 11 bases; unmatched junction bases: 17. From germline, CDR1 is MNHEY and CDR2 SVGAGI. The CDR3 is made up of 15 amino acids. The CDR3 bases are TGTGCCAGCATTCCCCGGGACAGGGTCCAGCAGAGGGCTTTCTTT. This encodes CASIPRDRVQQRAFF.

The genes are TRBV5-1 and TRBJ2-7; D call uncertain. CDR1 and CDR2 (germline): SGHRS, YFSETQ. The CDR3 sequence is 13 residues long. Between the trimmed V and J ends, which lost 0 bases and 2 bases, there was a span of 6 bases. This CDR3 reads CASSLGSPYEQYF. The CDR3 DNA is TGCGCCAGCAGCTTGGGGAGCCCCTACGAGCAGTACTTC.

This CDR3 is CASSRDRETDTQYF. In DNA, the CDR3 is TGTGCCAGCTCACGGGACAGGGAAACAGATACGCAGTATTTT. This chain joins TRBV18 and TRBJ2-3, with 9 bases aligning to TRBD1. The V segment lost 4 bases and the J segment 3 bases; nucleotides outside the gene matches: 2. Germline CDR1 KGHSH, CDR2 LQKENI. The CDR3 length is 14 residues.